The rows below give T cell receptor beta chains drawn from one sample of a study of blood T cells in healthy people across ages. TCRdb independently ran MiXCR on the 5' RACE reads; one entry per CDR3 protein. The table records about 1.6 million distinct CDR3 sequences, around 36% of them present only once. Sequencing was performed on blood. Source of these receptors: a woman between 25 and 40 years old in good health. Each CDR3 is given with its conserved first and last residue. A D gene is named only where the DNA matches it firmly. Clone size is given for some rows only: seen once, a few or many times, or a class if the clone is expanded.

TRBJ2-1 | NA | TRBV5-1 | TRBD2 | 16 | TGCGCCAGCAGCCAGGGACTAGCGAACACCTACAATGAGCAGTTCTTC | CASSQGLANTYNEQFF
TRBJ2-7 | NA | TRBV20-1 | NA | 12 | TGCAGTTTTGTGGGAGGGGGGAACGAGCAGTACTTC | CSFVGGGNEQYF
TRBJ1-1 | NA | TRBV27 | NA | 16 | TGTGCCAGCAGTTTAGGGCCCCGGGGAGTGAACACTGAAGCTTTCTTT | CASSLGPRGVNTEAFF
TRBJ2-7 | many | TRBV20-1 | TRBD1 | 18 | TGCAGTGCTAGGAACACCGGGACAGGGTATGGTAGCGCCTACGAGCAGTACTTC | CSARNTGTGYGSAYEQYF
TRBJ2-7 | NA | TRBV2 | TRBD1 | 14 | TGTGCCAGCAGTGAGTGGGACAGGGCCCACGAGCAGTACTTC | CASSEWDRAHEQYF
TRBJ1-1 | few | TRBV20-1 | NA | 14 | TGCAGTGCTAGAGATCGAAGCTTGAACACTGAAGCTTTCTTT | CSARDRSLNTEAFF
TRBJ2-7 | NA | TRBV20-1 | TRBD2 | 13 | TGCAGTGCTAGGGCGGGGGGGGCCTACGAGCAGTACTTC | CSARAGGAYEQYF
TRBJ2-7 | few | TRBV28 | TRBD1 | 13 | TGTGCCAGCGTGAGACAGGGAAGCGACGAGCAGTACTTC | CASVRQGSDEQYF
TRBJ1-2 | few | TRBV27 | NA | 13 | TGTGCCAGCAGTTCGGGACATAACTATGGCTACACCTTC | CASSSGHNYGYTF
TRBJ1-2 | NA | TRBV12-5 | NA | 13 | TGTGCTAGGAACTCGACGCGGGGCTATGGCTACACCTTC | CARNSTRGYGYTF
TRBJ2-7 | few | TRBV5-6 | NA | 13 | TGTGCCAGCGAAGCGTACGGGGGCTACGAGCAGTACTTC | CASEAYGGYEQYF
TRBJ1-2 | NA | TRBV30 | NA | 11 | TGTGCCGGCGGGGAGGTCTATGGCTACACCTTC | CAGGEVYGYTF
TRBJ2-7 | many | TRBV29-1 | NA | 11 | TGCAGCGTTGGGTGGGGCTACGAGCAGTACTTC | CSVGWGYEQYF
TRBJ2-3 | many | TRBV7-9 | NA | 13 | TGTGCCAGCAGCTCCACCCGGGCAGATACGCAGTATTTT | CASSSTRADTQYF
TRBJ1-2 | NA | TRBV29-1 | NA | 14 | TGCAGCGGACGAGAGGGCAGTGGGAACTATGGCTACACCTTC | CSGREGSGNYGYTF
TRBJ2-5 | NA | TRBV6-8 | NA | 13 | TGTACCAGCTCATTCGCGAGCGGTCAGGAGCAGTACTTC | CTSSFASGQEQYF
TRBJ2-7 | few | TRBV28 | NA | 14 | TGTGCCAGCAGTCTAACAGGCCTGGGGACCGAGCAGTACTTC | CASSLTGLGTEQYF
TRBJ1-2 | NA | TRBV5-1 | NA | 14 | TGCGCCAGCAGCCCCGGGCCTATTAACTATGGCTACACCTTC | CASSPGPINYGYTF
TRBJ2-1 | NA | TRBV20-1 | TRBD2 | 14 | TGCAGTGCCGGGCCGGGAGGACTCCACAATGAGCAGTTCTTC | CSAGPGGLHNEQFF
TRBJ2-1 | few | TRBV11-2 | TRBD2 | 16 | TGTGCCAGCAGCTTAAAGGCTAGCGGGATTTACAATGAGCAGTTCTTC | CASSLKASGIYNEQFF
TRBJ2-1 | NA | TRBV20-1 | TRBD1 | 15 | TGCAGTGCTAGCGGTACCTGGGACAGTTACAATGAGCAGTTCTTC | CSASGTWDSYNEQFF
TRBJ2-3 | NA | TRBV10-3 | TRBD2 | 15 | TGTGCCATCAGCGGGGAGGGACTCTGCACAGATACGCAGTATTTT | CAISGEGLCTDTQYF
TRBJ1-1 | NA | TRBV12-3/TRBV12-4 | NA | 16 | TGTGCCAGCAGTGAGTGGGGGGGCAGGGGGAACACTGAAGCTTTCTTT | CASSEWGGRGNTEAFF
TRBJ2-3 | NA | TRBV10-3 | TRBD1 | 13 | TGTGCCATCAAGGGACAGGGAACAGATGCGCAGTATTTT | CAIKGQGTDAQYF
TRBJ2-3 | NA | TRBV6-5 | TRBD2 | 18 | TGTGCCAGCAGTTATTACGGGACTAGCGGAGGGAGGGCAGATACGCAGTATTTT | CASSYYGTSGGRADTQYF
TRBJ1-2 | many | TRBV12-3/TRBV12-4 | TRBD1 | 12 | TGTGCCAGCAGTTCCACAGGGGCGGGCTACACCTTC | CASSSTGAGYTF
TRBJ2-7 | few | TRBV5-4 | NA | 16 | TGTGCCAGCAGCTTCAACAGGCCATCCTCCCCCTACGAGCAGTACTTC | CASSFNRPSSPYEQYF
TRBJ2-1 | NA | TRBV7-8 | TRBD2 | 17 | TGTGCCAGCAGCTTGGTCCCCGGGGAGGGGCTACACAATGAGCAGTTCTTC | CASSLVPGEGLHNEQFF
TRBJ2-3 | NA | TRBV12-3/TRBV12-4 | TRBD2 | 13 | TGTGCCAGCAAGCTAGCGGGCACGGATGCGCAGTATTTT | CASKLAGTDAQYF
TRBJ1-4 | NA | TRBV20-1 | NA | 14 | TGCAGTGCTAGGGTTCGAGGGACTAATGAAAAACTGTTTTTT | CSARVRGTNEKLFF
TRBJ1-2 | NA | TRBV10-3 | NA | 15 | TGTGCCATCAGTGAACAGGGTTTGAAGGACTATGGCTACACCTTC | CAISEQGLKDYGYTF
TRBJ1-4 | once | TRBV20-1 | NA | 15 | TGCAGTGCTAGAAGGTTGGGCCTTATTAATGAAAAACTGTTTTTT | CSARRLGLINEKLFF
TRBJ2-5 | NA | TRBV14 | NA | 15 | TGTGCCAGCAGCTCCGCCGGGACGGCACTCGCGGAGCAGTACTTC | CASSSAGTALAEQYF
TRBJ2-5 | NA | TRBV9 | NA | 14 | TGTGCCAGCAGCGTAGAATCGCAGGCGGGGACCCAGTACTTC | CASSVESQAGTQYF
TRBJ2-5 | NA | TRBV20-1 | TRBD2 | 15 | TGCAGTGCCGCCCCTTTTATGCGGGAGAGAGAGACCCAGTACTTC | CSAAPFMRERETQYF
TRBJ2-7 | few | TRBV7-9 | NA | 14 | TGTGCCAGCAGCTTAGACCCGGGTAGCCACGAGCAGTACTTC | CASSLDPGSHEQYF
TRBJ2-4 | NA | TRBV10-3 | TRBD1 | 17 | TGTGCCATCAGGGACAGGGGGCCTTATAAACTCAAAAACATTCAGTACTTC | CAIRDRGPYKLKNIQYF
TRBJ1-2 | few | TRBV12-3/TRBV12-4 | NA | 14 | TGTGCCAGCAGTAAGACGTCTAGTGAAGGTGGCTACACCTTC | CASSKTSSEGGYTF
TRBJ1-1 | few | TRBV20-1 | NA | 15 | TGCAGTGCTAGAGATAGGAGGTTCTCTAGGACTGAAGCTTTCTTT | CSARDRRFSRTEAFF
TRBJ2-1 | NA | TRBV10-3 | TRBD2 | 18 | TGTGCCATCAGCGGACTAGCGGGAGGCCCGAGCTCCTACAATGAGCAGTTCTTC | CAISGLAGGPSSYNEQFF
TRBJ1-2 | few | TRBV6-1 | NA | 15 | TGTGCCAGCAGTGAGACTCTCCGCGGGTCCTATGGCTACACCTTC | CASSETLRGSYGYTF
TRBJ2-7 | many | TRBV30 | NA | 12 | TGTGCCGGCGGGACACCAATGTACGAGCAGTACTTC | CAGGTPMYEQYF
TRBJ2-1 | NA | TRBV18 | NA | 14 | TGTGCCAGCTCACCACTTTCCTCTTGGGATGAGCAGTTCTTC | CASSPLSSWDEQFF
TRBJ2-5 | few | TRBV11-2 | NA | 15 | TGTGCCAGCAGTCTAGCCCGGAACCCAGGCGAGACCCAGTACTTC | CASSLARNPGETQYF
TRBJ2-7 | NA | TRBV7-8 | NA | 12 | TGTGCCAGCAGCAATCCGGGGACGGGGCAGTACTTC | CASSNPGTGQYF
TRBJ2-5 | NA | TRBV20-1 | TRBD2 | 16 | TGCAGTGCTGAGGGGACTAGCGGGGACATGGGGGAGACCCAGTACTTC | CSAEGTSGDMGETQYF
TRBJ2-7 | NA | TRBV10-3 | NA | 13 | TGTGCCATCAGTGAGTCCTTCGGGCACTGGGAGTACTTC | CAISESFGHWEYF
TRBJ2-1 | NA | TRBV11-2 | TRBD2 | 16 | TGTGCCAGCAGCTTAGGACTAGCGGGAGACCACAATGAGCGGTTCTTC | CASSLGLAGDHNERFF
TRBJ2-1 | NA | TRBV30 | NA | 13 | TGTGCCTGGAGTCGGACAGCCCTGGATGAGCAGTTCTTC | CAWSRTALDEQFF
TRBJ2-1 | NA | TRBV10-3 | TRBD2 | 15 | TGTGCCATCAGATCTTTAGCGGGGGGGCCTTTTGAGCAGTTCTTC | CAIRSLAGGPFEQFF